These 14 T cell receptor beta chains were sequenced from one sample in a study of cytomegalovirus exposure and HLA in healthy donors (dated 2017 in TCRdb). Receptors were amplified or captured by the immunoSEQ multiplex PCR assay. For the multiplex PCR, a mixture combining 60 forward primers for TCR Vbeta segments and 13 reverse primers for TCR Jbeta segments was used. TCRdb holds this immuneACCESS table with in-frame rearrangements only. Some clones are missing; in checked studies, unresolved V genes explain under half, and the rest has no known cause. This sample comprises 160,000 or so clones, more than 60% of them detected only once. The top ten constitute approximately 7% of the sample. The sequenced sample consisted of PBMCs. Every receptor here comes from a woman aged 40 to 49 in good health and CMV-seropositive.

This rearrangement joins TRBV18 to TRBJ2-3, with 9 nucleotides matching TRBD1. V was clipped by 3 bases and J by 0 bases; unmatched bases: 4. This CDR3 is built from 16 residues. The germline gives CDR1 KGHSH, CDR2 LQKENI. The chain's CDR3 is CASSPNRGLSTDTQYF. The CDR3 DNA sequence: TGTGCCAGCTCACCCAACAGGGGGCTAAGCACAGATACGCAGTATTTT.

V usage is TRBV19 and J usage is TRBJ2-6; TRBD1 matches at 7 bases. This CDR3 is built from 15 residues. Trimming took 8 bases from V and 0 from J; bases not matched to a gene: 4. Germline CDR1 and CDR2: LNHDA and SQIVND (reference sequence). CDR3 region: CASRDRSSGANVLTF. The CDR3, as DNA: TGTGCCAGTCGGGACAGAAGCTCTGGGGCCAACGTCCTGACTTTC.

This clone has only a few counts. This chain links TRBV30 with TRBJ2-7; perhaps TRBD1 as D (5 bases). The CDR3 covers 11 residues. Germline assignment: CDR1 GTSNPN and CDR2 SVGIG (reference sequence). V was shortened by 2 bases and J by 4 bases, with 6 bases between the two germline ends. The CDR3 protein is CAWSTGYEQYF. CDR3 DNA sequence: TGTGCCTGGAGTACAGGTTACGAGCAGTACTTC.

The CDR3 region is CASSLDRAGELFF. CDR3 bases: TGTGCCAGCAGCTTGGATAGGGCCGGGGAGCTGTTTTTT. The chain joins TRBV7-3 to TRBJ1-3; D is uncertain. The better agreement between TRBJ2-2 and the DNA end casts doubt on the J call. The CDR3 consists of 13 residues. CDR1 is SGHTA, CDR2 FQGTGA, per germline.

The V and J genes are TRBV28 and TRBJ1-6; D is perhaps TRBD1 (6 bases). The ends were cut back, 5 bases at V and 7 bases at J, with 9 bases in the middle. This CDR3 contains 13 residues. CDR1 is MDHEN and CDR2 is SYDVKM in the germline V gene. Here the CDR3 reads CASSPGTNSPLHF. Written as DNA, the CDR3 is TGTGCCAGCAGTCCGGGGACAAATTCACCCCTCCACTTT. The complete variable domain, with remaining parts taken from reference TRBV28 and TRBJ1-6, reads DVKVTQSSRYLVKRTGEKVFLECVQDMDHENMFWYRQDPGLGLRLIYFSYDVKMKEKGDIPEGYSVSREKKERFSLILESASTNQTSMYLCASSPGTNSPLHFGNGTRLTVT.

CDR3 coding DNA: TGTGCCAGCAGTTCACAGGGAATTTACGAGCAGTACTTC. Protein sequence: CASSSQGIYEQYF. The chain uses TRBV6-6 and TRBJ2-7, with D perhaps matching TRBD1 (6 bases). The CDR3 sequence is 13 residues long. Per the germline V gene, CDR1 is MNHNY and CDR2 is SVGAGI (reference sequence). Trimming took off 4 bases at V and 4 bases at J, with 11 bases between the two ends.

This clone is labeled medium-sized. The chain employs TRBV4-3 and TRBJ2-5; 12 bases agree with TRBD2. Germline CDR1 reads LGHNA; CDR2 reads YSLEER. J gave up 4 bases and V 1 base, and 1 base lay outside the gene matches. CDR3 length equals 15 residues. The CDR3 DNA is TGCGCCAGCAGCCAAGGACTAGCGGGGGTAGAGACCCAGTACTTC. Protein product: CASSQGLAGVETQYF.

This clone was found a few times. The chain carries TRBV11-3 and TRBJ2-1; the D gene is possibly TRBD1 (5 bases). CDR3 length: 12 residues. V gave up 5 bases and J gave up 9 bases, with 11 bases separating them. Germline V lookup: CDR1 SGHNT, CDR2 YENEEA. DNA of the CDR3: TGTGCCAGCAGCCCTGGTAGGGGTGAGCAGTTCTTC. Its translation: CASSPGRGEQFF.

This chain joins TRBV2 and TRBJ2-5, with TRBD2 identical over 9 bases. This CDR3 is 13 amino acids long. V lost 8 bases and J lost 5; bases outside the gene matches: 6. Germline V gene lookup returns CDR1 SNHLY and CDR2 FYNNEI. In nucleotides, the CDR3 is TGTGCCAGCGCGGGGGGGCGGGCGGAGACCCAGTACTTC. Its protein product is CASAGGRAETQYF.

The rearrangement uses TRBV18 and TRBJ1-4, with TRBD1 as a possible D gene (5 bases). The CDR3 has 16 residues. The germline V gene encodes CDR1 KGHSH and CDR2 LQKENI. Trimming pared 2 bases from V and 7 bases from J, leaving 17 bases between. The CDR3 region has the DNA TGTGCCAGCTCACCAATATTGTCAGGGCGTGGTGAAAAACTGTTTTTT. Translating it yields CASSPILSGRGEKLFF. The complete variable domain, with remaining parts taken from reference TRBV18 and TRBJ1-4, reads NAGVMQNPRHLVRRRGQEARLRCSPMKGHSHVYWYRQLPEEGLKFMVYLQKENIIDESGMPKERFSAEFPKEGPSILRIQQVVRGDSAAYFCASSPILSGRGEKLFFGSGTQLSVL.

The chain recombines TRBV7-3 with TRBJ1-3, with 8 bases aligning to TRBD1. J lost 2 bases, V lost 4 bases, and 4 bases had no gene match. The CDR3 runs 15 residues. Germline V CDR1 and CDR2: SGHTA, FQGTGA. CDR3 coding DNA: TGTGCCAGCAGCTCGACAGGGGCGACTGGAAACACCATATATTTT. Protein: CASSSTGATGNTIYF.

V gene TRBV27 combines with J gene TRBJ2-2; TRBD1 agrees at 12 bases. The J segment lost 9 bases and the V segment lost 2 bases, leaving 10 bases of the junction unmatched. This CDR3 has 17 residues. In germline, CDR1 is MNHEY, CDR2 SMNVEV (reference sequence). CDR3 loop: CASSLRPPGQGARELFF. In DNA form, the CDR3 reads TGTGCCAGCAGTTTAAGACCACCGGGACAGGGGGCTAGGGAGCTGTTTTTT.

This sequence joins TRBV5-6 and TRBJ1-2; D not resolved. CDR3 length: 15 amino acids. Between the trimmed V and J ends, which lost 0 bases and 6 bases, there was a span of 15 bases. The V gene's germline CDR1 is SGHDT and CDR2 YYEEEE. The CDR3 protein is CASSLAARYDNGYTF. The CDR3 DNA reads as TGTGCCAGCAGCTTGGCCGCCAGATATGATAATGGCTACACCTTC.

This clone was seen a single time. The chain combines TRBV29-1 with TRBJ1-2, with 12 bases fitting TRBD1. The V and J ends lost 7 bases and 5 bases, in that order; junction bases with no gene match: 11. Looked up from germline, CDR1 is SQVTM and CDR2 is ANQGSEA. This CDR3 is 15 amino acids long. Written as DNA, the CDR3 is TGCAGCGCCGGGACAGGGGGCGGCATAGGATATGGCTACACCTTC. Translation: CSAGTGGGIGYGYTF.